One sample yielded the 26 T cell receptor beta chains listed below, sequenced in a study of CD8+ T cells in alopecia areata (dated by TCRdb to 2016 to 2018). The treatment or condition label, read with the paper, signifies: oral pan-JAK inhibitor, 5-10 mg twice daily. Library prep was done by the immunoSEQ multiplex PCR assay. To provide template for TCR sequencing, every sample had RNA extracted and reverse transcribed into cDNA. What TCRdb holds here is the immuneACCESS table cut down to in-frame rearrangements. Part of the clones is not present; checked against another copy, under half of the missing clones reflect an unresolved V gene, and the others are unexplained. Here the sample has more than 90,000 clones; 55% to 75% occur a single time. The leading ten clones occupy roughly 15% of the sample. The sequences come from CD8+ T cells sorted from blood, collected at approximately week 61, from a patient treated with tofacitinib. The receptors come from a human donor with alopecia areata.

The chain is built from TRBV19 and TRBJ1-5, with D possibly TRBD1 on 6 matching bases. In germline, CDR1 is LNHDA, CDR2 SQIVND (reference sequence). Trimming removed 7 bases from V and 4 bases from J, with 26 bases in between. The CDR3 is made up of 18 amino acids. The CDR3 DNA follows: TGTGCCAGTACAGGCGATCAACAGGGCTCCCTGAAAAATCAGCCCCAGCATTTT. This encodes CASTGDQQGSLKNQPQHF. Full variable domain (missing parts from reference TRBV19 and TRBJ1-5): DGGITQSPKYLFRKEGQNVTLSCEQNLNHDAMYWYRQDPGQGLRLIYYSQIVNDFQKGDIAEGYSVSREKKESFPLTVTSAQKNPTAFYLCASTGDQQGSLKNQPQHFGDGTRLSIL.

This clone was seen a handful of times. The chain's CDR3 is CASSFGQENSPLHF. CDR3 sequence (DNA): TGTGCCAGCAGCTTCGGACAGGAGAATTCACCCCTCCACTTT. The chain is built from TRBV5-4 and TRBJ1-6; 7 bases are shared with TRBD1. Trimming at V came to 2 bases and at J to 7 bases, leaving 3 bases not matched to a gene. The germline V gene has CDR1 SGHNT and CDR2 YYREEE (reference sequence). The length of the CDR3 is 14 residues.

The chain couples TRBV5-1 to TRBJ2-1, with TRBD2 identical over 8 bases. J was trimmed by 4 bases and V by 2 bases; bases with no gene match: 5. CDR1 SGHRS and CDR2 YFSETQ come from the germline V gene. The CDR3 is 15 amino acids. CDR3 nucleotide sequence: TGCGCCAGCAGCTTCAGCGGGGGACCTTACAATGAGCAGTTCTTC. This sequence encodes CASSFSGGPYNEQFF. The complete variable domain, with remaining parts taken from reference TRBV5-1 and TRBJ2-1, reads KAGVTQTPRYLIKTRGQQVTLSCSPISGHRSVSWYQQTPGQGLQFLFEYFSETQRNKGNFPGRFSGRQFSNSRSEMNVSTLELGDSALYLCASSFSGGPYNEQFFGPGTRLTVL.

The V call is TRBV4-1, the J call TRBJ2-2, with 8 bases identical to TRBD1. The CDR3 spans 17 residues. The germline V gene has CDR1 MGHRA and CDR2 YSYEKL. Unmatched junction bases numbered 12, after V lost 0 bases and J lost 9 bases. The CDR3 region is CASSQESQGAGARELFF. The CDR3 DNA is TGCGCCAGCAGCCAAGAGAGTCAGGGGGCTGGTGCAAGGGAGCTGTTTTTT.

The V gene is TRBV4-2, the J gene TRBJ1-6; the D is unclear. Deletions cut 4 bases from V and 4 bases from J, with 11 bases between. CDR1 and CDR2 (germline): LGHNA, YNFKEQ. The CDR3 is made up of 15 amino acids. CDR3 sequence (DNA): TGTGCCAGCAGCCGCGTACTCGGGTATAATTCACCCCTCCACTTT. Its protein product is CASSRVLGYNSPLHF.

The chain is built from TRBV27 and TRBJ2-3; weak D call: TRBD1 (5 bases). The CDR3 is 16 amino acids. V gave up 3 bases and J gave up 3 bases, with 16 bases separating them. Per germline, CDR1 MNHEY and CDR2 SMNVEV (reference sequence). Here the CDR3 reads CASSFRAVGATDTQYF. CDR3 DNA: TGTGCCAGCAGTTTTAGGGCGGTTGGGGCAACAGATACGCAGTATTTT.

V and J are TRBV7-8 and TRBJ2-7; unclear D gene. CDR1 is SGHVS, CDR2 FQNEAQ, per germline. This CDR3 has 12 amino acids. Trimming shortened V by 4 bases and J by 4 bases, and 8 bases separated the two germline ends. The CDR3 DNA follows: TGTGCCAGCAGCTCCCTCCGTTACGAGCAGTACTTC. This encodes CASSSLRYEQYF.

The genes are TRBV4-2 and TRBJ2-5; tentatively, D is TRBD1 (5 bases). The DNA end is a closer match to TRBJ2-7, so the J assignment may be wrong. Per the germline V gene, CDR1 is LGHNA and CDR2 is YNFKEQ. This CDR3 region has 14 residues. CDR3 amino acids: CASSPQTVSYEQYF. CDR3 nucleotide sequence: TGTGCCAGCAGCCCCCAGACAGTTTCCTACGAGCAGTACTTC.

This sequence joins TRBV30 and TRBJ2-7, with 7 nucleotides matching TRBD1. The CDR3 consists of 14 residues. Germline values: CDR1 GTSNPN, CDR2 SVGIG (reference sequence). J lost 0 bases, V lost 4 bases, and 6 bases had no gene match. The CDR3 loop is CAWIAQGTSYEQYF. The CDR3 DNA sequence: TGTGCCTGGATAGCACAGGGGACCTCCTACGAGCAGTACTTC.

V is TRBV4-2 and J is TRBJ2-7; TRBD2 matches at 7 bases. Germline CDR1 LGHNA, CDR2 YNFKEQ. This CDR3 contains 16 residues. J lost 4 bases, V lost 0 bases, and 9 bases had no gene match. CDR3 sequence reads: CASSQDFPRGDYEQYF. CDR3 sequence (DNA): TGTGCCAGCAGCCAAGATTTTCCCCGGGGGGATTACGAGCAGTACTTC.

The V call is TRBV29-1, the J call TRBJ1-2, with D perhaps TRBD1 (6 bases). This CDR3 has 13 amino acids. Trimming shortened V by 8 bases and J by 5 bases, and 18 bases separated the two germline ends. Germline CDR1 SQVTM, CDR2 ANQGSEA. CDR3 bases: TGCAGCATATTAGCCGGGACACCATATGGCTACACCTTC. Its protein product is CSILAGTPYGYTF.

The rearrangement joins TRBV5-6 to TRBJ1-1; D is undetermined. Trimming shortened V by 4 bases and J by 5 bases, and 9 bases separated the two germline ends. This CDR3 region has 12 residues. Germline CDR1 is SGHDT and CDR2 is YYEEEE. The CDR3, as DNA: TGTGCCAGCAGCCCAGGTACTACTGAAGCTTTCTTT. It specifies CASSPGTTEAFF.

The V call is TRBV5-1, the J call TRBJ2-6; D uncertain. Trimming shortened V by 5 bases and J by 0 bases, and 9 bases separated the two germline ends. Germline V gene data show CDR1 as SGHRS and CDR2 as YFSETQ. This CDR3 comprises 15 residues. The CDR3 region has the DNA TGCGCCAGCAGGGTCTATGACTCTGGGGCCAACGTCCTGACTTTC. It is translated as CASRVYDSGANVLTF.

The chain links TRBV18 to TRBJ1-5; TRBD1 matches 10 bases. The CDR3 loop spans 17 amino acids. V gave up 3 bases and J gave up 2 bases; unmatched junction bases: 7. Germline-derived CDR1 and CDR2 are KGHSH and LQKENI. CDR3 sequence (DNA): TGTGCCAGCTCACCCTCTCGGACAGGGGGTGGCAATCAGCCCCAGCATTTT. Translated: CASSPSRTGGGNQPQHF.

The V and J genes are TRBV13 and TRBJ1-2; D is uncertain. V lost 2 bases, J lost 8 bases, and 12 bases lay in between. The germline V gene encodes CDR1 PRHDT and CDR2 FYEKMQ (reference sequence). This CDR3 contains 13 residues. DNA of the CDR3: TGTGCCAGCAGCTTAACTCCTTTGGAGGGCTACACCTTC. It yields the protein CASSLTPLEGYTF.

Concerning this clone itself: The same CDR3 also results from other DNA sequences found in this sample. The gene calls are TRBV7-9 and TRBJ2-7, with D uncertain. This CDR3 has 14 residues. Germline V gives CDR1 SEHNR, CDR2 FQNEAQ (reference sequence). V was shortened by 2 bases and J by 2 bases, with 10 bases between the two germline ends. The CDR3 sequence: CASSLSGRPYEQYF. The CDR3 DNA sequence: TGTGCCAGCAGCTTAAGTGGCAGGCCCTACGAGCAGTACTTC.

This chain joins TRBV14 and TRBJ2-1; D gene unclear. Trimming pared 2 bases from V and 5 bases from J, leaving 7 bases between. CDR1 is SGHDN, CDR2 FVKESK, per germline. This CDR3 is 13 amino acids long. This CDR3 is CASSQFLNNEQFF. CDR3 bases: TGTGCCAGCAGCCAATTTCTGAACAATGAGCAGTTCTTC. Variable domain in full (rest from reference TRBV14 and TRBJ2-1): EAGVTQFPSHSVIEKGQTVTLRCDPISGHDNLYWYRRVMGKEIKFLLHFVKESKQDESGMPNNRFLAERTGGTYSTLKVQPAELEDSGVYFCASSQFLNNEQFFGPGTRLTVL.

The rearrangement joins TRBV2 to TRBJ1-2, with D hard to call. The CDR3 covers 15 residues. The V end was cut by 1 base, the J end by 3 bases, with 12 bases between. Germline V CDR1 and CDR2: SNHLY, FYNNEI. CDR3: CASSEVGQEHYGYTF. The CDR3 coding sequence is TGTGCCAGCAGTGAAGTAGGTCAGGAACACTATGGCTACACCTTC.

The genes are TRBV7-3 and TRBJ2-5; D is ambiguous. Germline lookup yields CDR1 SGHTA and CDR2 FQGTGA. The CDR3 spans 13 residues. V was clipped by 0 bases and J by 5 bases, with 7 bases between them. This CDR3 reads CASSLTLKETQYF. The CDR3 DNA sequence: TGTGCCAGCAGCTTAACTCTGAAGGAGACCCAGTACTTC.

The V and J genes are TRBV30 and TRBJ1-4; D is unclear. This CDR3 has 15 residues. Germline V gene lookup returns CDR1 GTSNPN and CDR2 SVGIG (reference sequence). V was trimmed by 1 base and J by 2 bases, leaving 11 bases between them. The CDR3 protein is CAWSEQKPTNEKLFF. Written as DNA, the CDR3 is TGTGCCTGGAGTGAGCAGAAGCCCACTAATGAAAAACTGTTTTTT.

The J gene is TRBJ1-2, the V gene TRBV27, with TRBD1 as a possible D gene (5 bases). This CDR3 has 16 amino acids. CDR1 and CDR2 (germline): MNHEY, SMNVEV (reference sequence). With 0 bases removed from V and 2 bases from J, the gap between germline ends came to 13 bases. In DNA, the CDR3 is TGTGCCAGCAGTTTATCGTGGGGCAGCTTAAACTATGGCTACACCTTC. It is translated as CASSLSWGSLNYGYTF.

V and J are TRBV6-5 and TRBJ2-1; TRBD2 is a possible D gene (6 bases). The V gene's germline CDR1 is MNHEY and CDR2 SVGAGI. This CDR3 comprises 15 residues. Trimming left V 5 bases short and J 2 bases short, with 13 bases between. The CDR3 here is CASSGGDSAYNEQFF. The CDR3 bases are TGTGCCAGCAGTGGCGGGGATAGTGCCTACAATGAGCAGTTCTTC.

This chain's CDR3 is CASSPGTAITGELFF. DNA of the CDR3: TGTGCCAGCAGTCCAGGGACAGCCATCACCGGGGAGCTGTTTTTT. The chain recombines TRBV27 with TRBJ2-2; 7 bases match TRBD1. Germline CDR1 is MNHEY and CDR2 is SMNVEV (reference sequence). CDR3 size: 15 residues. V trimming: 5 bases; J trimming: 4 bases; junction bases outside the gene matches: 7.

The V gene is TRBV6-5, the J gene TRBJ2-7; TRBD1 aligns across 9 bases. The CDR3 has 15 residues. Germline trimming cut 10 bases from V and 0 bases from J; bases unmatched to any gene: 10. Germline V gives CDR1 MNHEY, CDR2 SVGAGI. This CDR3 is CANRPQGAGSYEQYF. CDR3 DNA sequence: TGTGCCAACAGACCACAGGGGGCAGGCTCCTACGAGCAGTACTTC.

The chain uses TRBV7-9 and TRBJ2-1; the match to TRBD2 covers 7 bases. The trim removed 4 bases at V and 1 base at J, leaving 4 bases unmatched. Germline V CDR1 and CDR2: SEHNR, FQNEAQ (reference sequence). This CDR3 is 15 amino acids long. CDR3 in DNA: TGTGCCAGCAGCTCAGGCGGGGGATCCTACAATGAGCAGTTCTTC. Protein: CASSSGGGSYNEQFF.

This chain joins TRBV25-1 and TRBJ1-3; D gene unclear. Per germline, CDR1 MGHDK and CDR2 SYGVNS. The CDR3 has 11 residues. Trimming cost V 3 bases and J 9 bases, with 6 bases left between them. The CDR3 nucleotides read TGTGCCAGCAGTGATTTAGGCACCATATATTTT. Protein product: CASSDLGTIYF. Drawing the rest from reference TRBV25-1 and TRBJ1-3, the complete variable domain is EADIYQTPRYLVIGTGKKITLECSQTMGHDKMYWYQQDPGMELHLIHYSYGVNSTEKGDLSSESTVSRIRTEHFPLTLESARPSHTSQYLCASSDLGTIYFGEGSWLTVV.